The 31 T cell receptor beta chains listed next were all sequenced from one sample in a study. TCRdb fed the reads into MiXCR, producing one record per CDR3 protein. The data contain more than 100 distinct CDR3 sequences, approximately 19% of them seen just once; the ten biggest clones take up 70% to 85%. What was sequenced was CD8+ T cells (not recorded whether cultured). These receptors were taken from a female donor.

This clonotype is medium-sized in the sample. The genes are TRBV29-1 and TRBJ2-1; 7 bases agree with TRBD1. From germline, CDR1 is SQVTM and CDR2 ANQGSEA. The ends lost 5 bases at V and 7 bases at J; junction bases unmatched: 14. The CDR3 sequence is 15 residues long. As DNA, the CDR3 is TGCAGCGTTAGAAGACAGGGTAATGTATGGAATGAGCAGTTCTTC. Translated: CSVRRQGNVWNEQFF.

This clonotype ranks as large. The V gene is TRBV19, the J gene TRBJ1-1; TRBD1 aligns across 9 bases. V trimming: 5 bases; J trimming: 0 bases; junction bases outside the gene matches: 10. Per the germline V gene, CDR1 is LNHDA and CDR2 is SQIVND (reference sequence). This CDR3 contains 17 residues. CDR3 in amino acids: CASSWDREVGLNTEAFF. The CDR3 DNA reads TGTGCCAGTAGTTGGGACAGGGAAGTAGGATTGAACACTGAAGCTTTCTTT.

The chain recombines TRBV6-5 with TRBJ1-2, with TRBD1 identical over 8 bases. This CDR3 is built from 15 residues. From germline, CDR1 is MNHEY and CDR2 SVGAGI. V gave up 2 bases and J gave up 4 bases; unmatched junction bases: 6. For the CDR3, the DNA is TGTGCCAGCAGTTACCAGACAGGGGCGGTCTATGGCTACACCTTC. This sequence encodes CASSYQTGAVYGYTF.

The CDR3 DNA reads TGTGCCAGCAGTCCCAAAGGGGGGCTACACGAAAAACTGTTTTTT. This sequence encodes CASSPKGGLHEKLFF. The V gene is TRBV27, the J gene TRBJ1-4; a weak D match, TRBD1 (6 bases). In germline, CDR1 is MNHEY, CDR2 SMNVEV (reference sequence). The CDR3 extends over 15 amino acids. The V and J ends lost 5 bases and 8 bases respectively, with 18 bases between them. Full variable domain (rest looked up from reference TRBV27 and TRBJ1-4): EAQVTQNPRYLITVTGKKLTVTCSQNMNHEYMSWYRQDPGLGLRQIYYSMNVEVTDKGDVPEGYKVSRKEKRNFPLILESPSPNQTSLYFCASSPKGGLHEKLFFGSGTQLSVL.

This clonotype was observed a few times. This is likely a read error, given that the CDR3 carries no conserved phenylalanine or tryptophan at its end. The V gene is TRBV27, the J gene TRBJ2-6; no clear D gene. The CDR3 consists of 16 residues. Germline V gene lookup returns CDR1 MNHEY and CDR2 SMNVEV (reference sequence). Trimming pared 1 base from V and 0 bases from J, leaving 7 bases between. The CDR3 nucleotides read TGTGCCAGCAGTTTATTGGTGGGCTCTGGGGCCAACGTCCTGACTGGC. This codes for CASSLLVGSGANVLTG.

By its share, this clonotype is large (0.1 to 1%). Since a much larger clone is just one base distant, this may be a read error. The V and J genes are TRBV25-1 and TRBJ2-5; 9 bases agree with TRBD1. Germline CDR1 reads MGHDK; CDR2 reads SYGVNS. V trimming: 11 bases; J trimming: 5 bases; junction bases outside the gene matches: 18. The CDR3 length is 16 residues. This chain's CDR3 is CAALKQGAMDWETQYF. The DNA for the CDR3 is TGTGCCGCCCTAAAACAGGGGGCGATGGATTGGGAGACCCAGTACTTC.

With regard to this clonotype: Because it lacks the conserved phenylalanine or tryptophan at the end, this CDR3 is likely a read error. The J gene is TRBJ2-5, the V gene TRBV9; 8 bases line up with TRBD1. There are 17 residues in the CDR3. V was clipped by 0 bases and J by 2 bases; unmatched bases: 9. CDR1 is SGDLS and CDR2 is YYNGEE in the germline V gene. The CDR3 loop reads CASSVGTGPNLQETQYG. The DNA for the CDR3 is TGTGCCAGCAGCGTAGGGACAGGGCCCAACCTTCAAGAGACCCAGTACGGC.

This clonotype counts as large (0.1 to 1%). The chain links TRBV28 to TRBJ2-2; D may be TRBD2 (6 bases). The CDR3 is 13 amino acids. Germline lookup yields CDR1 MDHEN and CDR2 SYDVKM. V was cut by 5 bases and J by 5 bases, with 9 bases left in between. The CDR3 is CASSRRGTGELFF. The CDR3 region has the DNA TGTGCCAGCAGTCGCCGGGGGACCGGGGAGCTGTTTTTT.

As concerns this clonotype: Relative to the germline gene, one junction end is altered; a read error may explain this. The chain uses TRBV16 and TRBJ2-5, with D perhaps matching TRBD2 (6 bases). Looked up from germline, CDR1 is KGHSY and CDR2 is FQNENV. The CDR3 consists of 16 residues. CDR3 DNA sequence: TGTGCCAGCAGCCAATTTGAATTAGCGGCAGAAGAGACCCAATACTTC. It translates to CASSQFELAAEETQYF.

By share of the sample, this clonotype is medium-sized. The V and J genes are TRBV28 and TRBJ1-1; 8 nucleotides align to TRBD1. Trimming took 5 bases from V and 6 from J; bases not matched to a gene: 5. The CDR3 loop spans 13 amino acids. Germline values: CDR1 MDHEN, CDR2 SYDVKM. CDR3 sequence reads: CASSGQGSPEAFF. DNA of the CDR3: TGTGCCAGCAGTGGACAGGGATCCCCTGAAGCTTTCTTT. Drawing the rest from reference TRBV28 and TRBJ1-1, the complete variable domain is DVKVTQSSRYLVKRTGEKVFLECVQDMDHENMFWYRQDPGLGLRLIYFSYDVKMKEKGDIPEGYSVSREKKERFSLILESASTNQTSMYLCASSGQGSPEAFFGQGTRLTVV.

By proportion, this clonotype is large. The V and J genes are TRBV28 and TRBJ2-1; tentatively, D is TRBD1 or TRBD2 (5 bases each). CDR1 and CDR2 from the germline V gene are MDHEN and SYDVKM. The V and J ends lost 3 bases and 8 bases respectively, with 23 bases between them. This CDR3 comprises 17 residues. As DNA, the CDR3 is TGTGCCAGCAGTTTCGGTGTCATGGAGGTGCTGGGGGATGAGCAGTTCTTC. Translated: CASSFGVMEVLGDEQFF.

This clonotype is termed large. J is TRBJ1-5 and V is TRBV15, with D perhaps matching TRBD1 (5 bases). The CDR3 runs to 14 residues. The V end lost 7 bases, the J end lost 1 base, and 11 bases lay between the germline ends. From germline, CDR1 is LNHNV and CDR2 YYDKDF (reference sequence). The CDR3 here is CATKGTESNQPQHF. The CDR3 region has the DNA TGTGCCACCAAGGGGACGGAGAGCAATCAGCCCCAGCATTTT.

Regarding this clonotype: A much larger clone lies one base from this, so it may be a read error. In nucleotides, the CDR3 is TGCAGTGCTAGAGAACCGAGCACTGAAGCTTTCTTT. This encodes CSAREPSTEAFF. This rearrangement joins TRBV20-1 to TRBJ1-1; D not resolved. V was trimmed by 0 bases and J by 4 bases, leaving 6 bases between them. This CDR3 has 12 amino acids. Germline V gene sequence: CDR1 DFQATT, CDR2 SNEGSKA (reference sequence).

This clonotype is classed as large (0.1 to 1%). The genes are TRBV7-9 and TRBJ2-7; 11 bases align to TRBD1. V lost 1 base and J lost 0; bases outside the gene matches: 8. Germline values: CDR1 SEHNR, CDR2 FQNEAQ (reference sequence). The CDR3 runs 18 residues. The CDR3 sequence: CASSLEFGQGASSYEQYF. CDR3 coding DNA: TGTGCCAGCAGCTTAGAGTTTGGACAGGGGGCGAGCTCCTACGAGCAGTACTTC.

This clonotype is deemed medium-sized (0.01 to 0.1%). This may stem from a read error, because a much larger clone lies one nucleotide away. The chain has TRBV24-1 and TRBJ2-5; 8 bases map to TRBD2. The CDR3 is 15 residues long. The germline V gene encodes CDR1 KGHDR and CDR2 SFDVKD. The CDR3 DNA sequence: TGTGCCGCCAGTGATTTGCCGGGAGGGCGGGAGACCCAGTACTTC. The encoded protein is CAASDLPGGRETQYF.

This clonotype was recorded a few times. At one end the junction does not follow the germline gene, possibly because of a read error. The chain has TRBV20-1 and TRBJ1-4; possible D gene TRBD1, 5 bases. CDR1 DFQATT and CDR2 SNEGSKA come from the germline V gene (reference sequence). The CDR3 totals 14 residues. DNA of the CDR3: TGCAGTGCTATTGACAGCCTCTCAAATGAAAAACTGTCTTTT. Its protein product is CSAIDSLSNEKLSF.

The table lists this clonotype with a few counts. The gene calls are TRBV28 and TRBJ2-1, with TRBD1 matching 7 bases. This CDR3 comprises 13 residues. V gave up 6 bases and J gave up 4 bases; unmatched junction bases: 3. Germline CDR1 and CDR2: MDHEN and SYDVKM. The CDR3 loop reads CASRIQGYNEQFF. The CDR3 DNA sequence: TGTGCCAGCAGGATACAGGGGTACAATGAGCAGTTCTTC.

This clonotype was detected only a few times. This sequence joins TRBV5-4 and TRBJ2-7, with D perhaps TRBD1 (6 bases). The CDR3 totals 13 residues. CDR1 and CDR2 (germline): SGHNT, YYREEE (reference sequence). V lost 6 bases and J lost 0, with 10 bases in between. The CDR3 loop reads CASKRDNSYEQYF. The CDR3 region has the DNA TGTGCCAGCAAACGGGACAACTCCTACGAGCAGTACTTC.

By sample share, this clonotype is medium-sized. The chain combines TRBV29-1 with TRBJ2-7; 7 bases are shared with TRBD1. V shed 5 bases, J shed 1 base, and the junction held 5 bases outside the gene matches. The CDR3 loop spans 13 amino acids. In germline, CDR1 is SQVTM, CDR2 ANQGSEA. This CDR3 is CSVQRGQSYEQYF. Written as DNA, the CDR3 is TGCAGCGTTCAGAGGGGGCAATCCTACGAGCAGTACTTC.

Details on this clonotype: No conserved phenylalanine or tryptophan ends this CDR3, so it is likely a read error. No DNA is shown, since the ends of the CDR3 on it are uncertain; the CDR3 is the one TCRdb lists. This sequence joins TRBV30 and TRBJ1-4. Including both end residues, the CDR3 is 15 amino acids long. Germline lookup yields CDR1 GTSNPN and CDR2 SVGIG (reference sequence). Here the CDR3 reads CAWSVRQTTNEKLFG.

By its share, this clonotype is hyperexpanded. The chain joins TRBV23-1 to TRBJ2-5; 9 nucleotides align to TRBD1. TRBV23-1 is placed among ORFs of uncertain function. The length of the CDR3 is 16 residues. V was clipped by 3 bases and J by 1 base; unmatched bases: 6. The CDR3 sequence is CASSHLLDRGQETQYF. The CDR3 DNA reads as TGCGCCAGCAGTCATCTCCTGGACAGGGGCCAAGAGACCCAGTACTTC.

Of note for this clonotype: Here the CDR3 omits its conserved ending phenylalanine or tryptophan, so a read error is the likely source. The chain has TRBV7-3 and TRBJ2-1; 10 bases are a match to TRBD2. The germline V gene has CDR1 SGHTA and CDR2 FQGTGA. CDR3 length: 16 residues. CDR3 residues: CASSLIVAGGYNEQFC. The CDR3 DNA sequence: TGCGCCAGCAGCTTAATTGTAGCGGGAGGTTATAATGAGCAGTTCTGC.

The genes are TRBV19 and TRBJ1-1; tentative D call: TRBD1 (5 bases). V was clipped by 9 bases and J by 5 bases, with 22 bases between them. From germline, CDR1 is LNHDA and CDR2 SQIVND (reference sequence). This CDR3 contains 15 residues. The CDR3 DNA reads TGTGCCAGCACCCTGACAGTGGCGGGATGGACTGAAGCTTTCTTT. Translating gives CASTLTVAGWTEAFF. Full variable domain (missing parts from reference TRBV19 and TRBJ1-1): DGGITQSPKYLFRKEGQNVTLSCEQNLNHDAMYWYRQDPGQGLRLIYYSQIVNDFQKGDIAEGYSVSREKKESFPLTVTSAQKNPTAFYLCASTLTVAGWTEAFFGQGTRLTVV.

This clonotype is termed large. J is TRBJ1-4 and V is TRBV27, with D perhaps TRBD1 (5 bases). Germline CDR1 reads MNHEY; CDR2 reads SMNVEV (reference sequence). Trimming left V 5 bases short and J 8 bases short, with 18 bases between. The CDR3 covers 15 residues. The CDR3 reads CASSPNGGLHEKLFF. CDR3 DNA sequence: TGTGCCAGCAGTCCCAATGGGGGACTACACGAAAAACTGTTTTTT.

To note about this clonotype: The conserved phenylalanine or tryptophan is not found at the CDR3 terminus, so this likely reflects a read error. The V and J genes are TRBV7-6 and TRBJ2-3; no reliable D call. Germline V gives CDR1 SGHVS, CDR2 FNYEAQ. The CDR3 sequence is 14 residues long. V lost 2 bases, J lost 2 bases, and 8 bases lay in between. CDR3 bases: TGTGCCAGCAGCTTATTGGGGATCACAGATACGCAGTATGGT. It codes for CASSLLGITDTQYG.

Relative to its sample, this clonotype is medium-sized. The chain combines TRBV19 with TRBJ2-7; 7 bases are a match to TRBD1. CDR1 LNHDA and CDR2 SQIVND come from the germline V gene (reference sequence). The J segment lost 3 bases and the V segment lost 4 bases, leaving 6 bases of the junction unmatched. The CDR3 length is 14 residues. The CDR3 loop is CASSNDRELYEQYF. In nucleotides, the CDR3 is TGTGCCAGTAGTAACGACAGGGAACTCTACGAGCAGTACTTC.

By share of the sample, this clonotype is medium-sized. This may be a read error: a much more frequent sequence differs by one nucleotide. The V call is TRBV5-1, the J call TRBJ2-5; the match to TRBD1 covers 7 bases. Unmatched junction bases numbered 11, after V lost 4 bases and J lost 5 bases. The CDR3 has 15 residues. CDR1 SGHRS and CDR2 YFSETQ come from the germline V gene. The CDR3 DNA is TGCGCCAGCAGCCTCCAGACAGGGCAGGGGGAGACCCAGTACTTC. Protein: CASSLQTGQGETQYF.

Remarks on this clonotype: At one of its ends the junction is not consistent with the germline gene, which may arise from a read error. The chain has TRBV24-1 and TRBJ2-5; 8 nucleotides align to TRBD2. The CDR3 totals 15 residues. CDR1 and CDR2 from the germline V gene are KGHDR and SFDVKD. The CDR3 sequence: CATSYLPGGRETHYF. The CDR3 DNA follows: TGTGCCACCAGTTATTTGCCGGGAGGGCGGGAGACCCACTACTTC.

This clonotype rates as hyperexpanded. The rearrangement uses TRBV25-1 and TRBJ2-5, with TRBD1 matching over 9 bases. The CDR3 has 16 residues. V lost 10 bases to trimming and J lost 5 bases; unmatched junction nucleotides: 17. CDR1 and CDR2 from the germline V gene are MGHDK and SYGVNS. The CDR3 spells CATLKQGAMDWETQYF. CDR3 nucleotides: TGTGCCACCCTAAAACAGGGGGCGATGGATTGGGAGACCCAGTACTTC.

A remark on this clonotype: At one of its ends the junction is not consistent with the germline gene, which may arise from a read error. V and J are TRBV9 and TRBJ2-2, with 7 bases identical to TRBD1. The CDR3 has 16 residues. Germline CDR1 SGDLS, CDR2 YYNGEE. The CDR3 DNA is TGTGCCGGCAGCAAGCTAGGGGGCGCGGGCACCGGGGAGCTGTTTTTT. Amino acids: CAGSKLGGAGTGELFF.

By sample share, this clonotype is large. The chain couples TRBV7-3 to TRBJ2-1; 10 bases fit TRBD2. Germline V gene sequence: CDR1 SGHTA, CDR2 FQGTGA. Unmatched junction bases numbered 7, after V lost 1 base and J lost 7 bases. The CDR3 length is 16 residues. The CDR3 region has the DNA TGTGCCAGCAGCTTAATTGTAGCGGGAGGTTATAATGAGCAGTTCTTC. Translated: CASSLIVAGGYNEQFF.